A selection of T cell receptor beta chains follows, all from one sample in a study of CD8 T cells in Susac syndrome. TCRdb called the immunoSEQ multiplex PCR reads again in MiXCR, with one record for every CDR3 protein. The repertoire holds under 70,000 distinct CDR3 sequences, with 85% to 95% as singletons. Specimen: CD8+ T cells from PBMCs. These TCRs come from a human donor in good health. Each CDR3 is given with its conserved first and last residue. Fields, in order: clone size, D gene, V gene, J gene, CDR3 protein, CDR3 DNA. D genes are given only for firm matches. Expanded clones get a size class; other rows say once, few or many, or leave the size out.

>-|-|TRBV30|TRBJ2-7
CAAGQLDYEQYF
TGTGCCGCGGGACAATTAGACTACGAGCAGTACTTC
>-|-|TRBV19|TRBJ1-6
CASMIRGDYNSPLHF
TGTGCCAGTATGATTAGGGGGGACTATAATTCACCCCTCCACTTT
>-|-|TRBV7-9|TRBJ2-5
CASSPREGTETQYF
TGTGCCAGCAGCCCCCGAGAGGGGACAGAGACCCAGTACTTC
>-|TRBD2|TRBV7-2|TRBJ2-2
CASTAPAGGRINTGELFF
TGTGCCAGCACCGCGCCAGCGGGGGGCCGGATAAACACCGGGGAGCTGTTTTTT
>-|-|TRBV12-3/TRBV12-4|TRBJ2-7
CASSLGTVDEQYF
TGTGCCAGCAGTTTGGGGACCGTGGACGAGCAGTACTTC
>-|-|TRBV6-1|TRBJ2-7
CASTLTVAYEQYF
TGTGCCAGCACTCTGACGGTAGCCTACGAGCAGTACTTC
>-|-|TRBV5-1|TRBJ2-7
CASRLSTAPPINEQYF
TGCGCCAGCAGGTTGAGTACTGCTCCTCCTATCAACGAGCAGTACTTC
>-|-|TRBV4-2|TRBJ1-1
CASSDRSYTEAFF
TGTGCCAGCAGCGACAGGTCCTACACTGAAGCTTTCTTT
>-|-|TRBV19|TRBJ2-5
CASSIGGVETQYF
TGTGCCAGTAGTATTGGAGGGGTAGAGACCCAGTACTTC
>-|-|TRBV5-1|TRBJ1-3
CASSLVQSSGNTIYF
TGCGCCAGCAGCTTGGTACAGTCCTCTGGAAACACCATATATTTT
>-|-|TRBV7-9|TRBJ1-1
CASSPLGQTNTEAFF
TGTGCCAGCAGCCCCCTGGGCCAGACGAACACTGAAGCTTTCTTT
>-|-|TRBV2|TRBJ2-3
CASSDPLDREADTQYF
TGTGCCAGCAGTGACCCACTCGACAGGGAGGCAGATACGCAGTATTTT
>once|TRBD2|TRBV4-1|TRBJ2-5
CASSHRSGGSQETQYF
TGCGCCAGCAGCCACCGAAGCGGGGGGTCTCAAGAGACCCAGTACTTC
>once|-|TRBV19|TRBJ1-5
CASSITPALESNQPQHF
TGTGCCAGTAGTATTACGCCTGCTCTCGAGAGCAATCAGCCCCAGCATTTT
>-|-|TRBV4-3|TRBJ2-7
CASSQVGDSSYEQYF
TGCGCCAGCAGCCAAGTGGGAGACAGCTCCTACGAGCAGTACTTC
>-|-|TRBV7-9|TRBJ2-2
CASSPGFRELFF
TGTGCCAGCAGCCCTGGTTTCCGGGAGCTGTTTTTT
>-|-|TRBV5-4|TRBJ2-5
CASSLWGYIAKETQYF
TGTGCCAGCAGCTTGTGGGGGTACATCGCCAAAGAGACCCAGTACTTC
>-|TRBD1|TRBV28|TRBJ1-2
CASSLPWTGGGLNYGYTF
TGTGCCAGCAGTCTCCCTTGGACAGGCGGGGGACTTAACTATGGCTACACCTTC
>-|-|TRBV11-2|TRBJ1-1
CASSRALNTEAFF
TGTGCCAGCAGCAGGGCGCTGAACACTGAAGCTTTCTTT
>-|TRBD1|TRBV4-1|TRBJ2-7
CASSPGGTGGYEQYF
TGCGCCAGCAGCCCCGGGGGGACAGGGGGCTACGAGCAGTACTTC
>-|TRBD1|TRBV7-2|TRBJ2-7
CASSSRQGSYEQYF
TGTGCCAGCAGCTCGAGACAGGGCTCCTACGAGCAGTACTTC
>-|-|TRBV7-9|TRBJ2-1
CASRSPGGSPDNEQFF
TGTGCCAGCAGAAGCCCTGGCGGGTCACCTGACAATGAGCAGTTCTTC
>-|-|TRBV6-5|TRBJ1-1
CAAWTVNTEAFF
TGTGCCGCCTGGACAGTGAACACTGAAGCTTTCTTT
>-|-|TRBV6-2/TRBV6-3|TRBJ2-1
CASSYSADEQFF
TGTGCCAGCAGTTACTCGGCCGATGAGCAGTTCTTC
>-|-|TRBV5-1|TRBJ2-5
CASSDFRRQQETQYF
TGCGCCAGCAGCGATTTCCGAAGACAGCAAGAGACCCAGTACTTC
>-|-|TRBV29-1|TRBJ1-2
CSVAGSYGYTF
TGCAGCGTTGCCGGGAGCTATGGCTACACCTTC
>-|TRBD1|TRBV7-9|TRBJ1-3
CASSSRDRDNGNTIYF
TGTGCCAGCAGCTCGAGGGACAGGGACAATGGAAACACCATATATTTT
>-|TRBD1|TRBV5-6|TRBJ2-7
CASSSGTGWYEQYF
TGTGCCAGCAGCTCCGGGACAGGGTGGTACGAGCAGTACTTC
>-|-|TRBV3-1|TRBJ2-7
CASSQGDGAYEQYF
TGTGCCAGCAGCCAAGGGGACGGGGCCTACGAGCAGTACTTC
>-|TRBD1|TRBV10-2|TRBJ2-7
CASAKGGRYEQYF
TGCGCCAGCGCTAAAGGGGGCAGATACGAGCAGTACTTC
>once|-|TRBV9|TRBJ2-3
CASSVGWRGSTDTQYF
TGTGCCAGCAGCGTAGGTTGGCGGGGTAGCACAGATACGCAGTATTTT
>-|-|TRBV6-1|TRBJ2-7
CASMTVEQYF
TGTGCCAGCATGACGGTCGAGCAGTACTTC
>-|-|TRBV4-1|TRBJ1-6
CASSQQPGPYNSPLHF
TGCGCCAGCAGCCAACAACCGGGCCCCTATAATTCACCCCTCCACTTT
>-|TRBD1|TRBV28|TRBJ1-5
CASSYPLDRVGVWPQHF
TGTGCCAGCAGTTATCCCCTGGACAGGGTGGGTGTATGGCCCCAGCATTTT
>-|-|TRBV7-6|TRBJ2-7
CASSLGSRVEQYF
TGTGCCAGCAGCTTAGGTAGCAGGGTCGAGCAGTACTTC
>-|-|TRBV21-1|TRBJ2-7
CASSTRGTPGQGVYEQYF
TGTGCCAGCAGCACCCGAGGCACTCCCGGACAGGGGGTCTACGAGCAGTACTTC
>few|TRBD2|TRBV9|TRBJ2-7
CASSVSTSGGDEQYF
TGTGCCAGCAGCGTATCGACTAGCGGGGGCGACGAGCAGTACTTC
>-|-|TRBV25-1|TRBJ2-1
CASSDTTYNEQFF
TGTGCCAGCAGTGACACCACCTACAATGAGCAGTTCTTC
>-|-|TRBV14|TRBJ2-1
CASSQASAGLWFF
TGTGCCAGCAGCCAAGCGTCCGCGGGCCTCTGGTTCTTC
>once|-|TRBV19|TRBJ1-6
CASSISQYNSPLHF
TGTGCCAGTAGTATTTCTCAGTATAATTCACCCCTCCACTTT
>-|TRBD2|TRBV7-6|TRBJ2-7
CASSLVRTRGDEQYF
TGTGCCAGCAGCTTAGTACGCACCCGGGGGGACGAGCAGTACTTC
>-|TRBD2|TRBV28|TRBJ2-5
CASSSWTSGGAQETQYF
TGTGCCAGCAGTTCTTGGACTAGCGGGGGGGCCCAAGAGACCCAGTACTTC
>-|TRBD2|TRBV6-5|TRBJ2-7
CASSYSSSGSEEQYF
TGTGCCAGCAGTTACTCGTCTAGCGGGTCGGAGGAGCAGTACTTC
>-|TRBD1|TRBV4-1|TRBJ2-6
CASRGTGLSGANVLTF
TGCGCCAGCAGAGGGACAGGCCTCTCTGGGGCCAACGTCCTGACTTTC
>-|-|TRBV27|TRBJ2-5
CASSRRVYQETQYF
TGTGCCAGCAGTCGACGCGTCTACCAAGAGACCCAGTACTTC
>-|-|TRBV4-3|TRBJ1-1
CASSQALWGGSEAFF
TGCGCCAGCAGCCAGGCCCTTTGGGGGGGCTCTGAAGCTTTCTTT
>-|-|TRBV29-1|TRBJ2-5
CSVEDGAWETQYF
TGCAGCGTTGAAGATGGGGCCTGGGAGACCCAGTACTTC
>-|-|TRBV29-1|TRBJ2-2
CSVEGWDTGELFF
TGCAGCGTTGAAGGGTGGGACACCGGGGAGCTGTTTTTT
>once|-|TRBV13|TRBJ2-7
CASSLIDRVYEQYF
TGTGCCAGCAGCTTAATAGATCGGGTTTACGAGCAGTACTTC
>-|-|TRBV18|TRBJ1-2
CASSPPGLYPYGYTF
TGTGCCAGCTCACCCCCGGGACTCTACCCCTATGGCTACACCTTC
>-|TRBD2|TRBV3-1|TRBJ2-2
CASTQLGGSAGELFF
TGTGCCAGCACCCAACTCGGGGGGTCCGCCGGGGAGCTGTTTTTT
>-|-|TRBV13|TRBJ1-1
CASSSGRGRNTEAFF
TGTGCCAGCAGCTCCGGGCGCGGGAGGAACACTGAAGCTTTCTTT
>-|-|TRBV30|TRBJ1-1
CAWSVWGDTEAFF
TGTGCCTGGAGTGTATGGGGAGACACTGAAGCTTTCTTT
>-|TRBD2|TRBV20-1|TRBJ2-1
CSAPLMTSGYYNEQFF
TGCAGTGCCCCTCTTATGACTAGCGGGTACTACAATGAGCAGTTCTTC
>-|TRBD2|TRBV7-9|TRBJ2-1
CASSSERGANNEQFF
TGTGCCAGCAGCTCGGAGCGGGGGGCGAACAATGAGCAGTTCTTC
>-|-|TRBV2|TRBJ1-1
CASSLPTGTSNTEAFF
TGTGCCAGCAGCCTTCCTACTGGGACATCGAACACTGAAGCTTTCTTT
>once|TRBD2|TRBV9|TRBJ2-3
CASSPRLAGGQSTDTQYF
TGTGCCAGCAGCCCTCGACTAGCGGGGGGCCAGAGCACAGATACGCAGTATTTT
>-|-|TRBV5-1|TRBJ2-1
CASQRNEINEQFF
TGCGCCAGCCAAAGGAACGAAATCAATGAGCAGTTCTTC
>-|-|TRBV27|TRBJ1-1
CASSSSSDTEAFF
TGTGCCAGCAGCTCTAGCTCGGACACTGAAGCTTTCTTT